These 18 T cell receptor beta chains were sequenced from one sample in a study of immune characterization of retroperitoneal liposarcoma. TCRdb analysed the PCR reads with MiXCR anew, one entry per CDR3 protein. Seen here are about 9,200 distinct CDR3 sequences, under 35% observed once, and the top ten hold around a tenth. The material sequenced was tumor tissue. The receptor set was obtained from a female donor with retroperitoneal liposarcoma.

Note on this clonotype: The missing conserved phenylalanine or tryptophan at the end of this CDR3 makes a read error likely. It is unclear where the CDR3 begins or ends on the DNA, so no DNA is shown, and the CDR3 is as TCRdb lists it. The chain recombines TRBV6-9 with TRBJ2-1; TRBD1, the table's D call, was not compared with the DNA. The CDR3 contains 16 residues when both ends are counted. Per germline, CDR1 MNHGY and CDR2 SVAAGI. The CDR3 is CASSRTGDRGSGDPVL.

The chain carries TRBV7-8 and TRBJ1-2; D might be TRBD1 (6 bases). The germline V gene has CDR1 SGHVS and CDR2 FQNEAQ. The CDR3 is made up of 13 amino acids. V lost 5 bases and J 7 bases, leaving 14 bases between the germline ends. CDR3 sequence reads: CASSHLGGLGYTF. The DNA for the CDR3 is TGTGCCAGCAGCCACCTTGGGGGGCTTGGCTACACCTTC.

The CDR3 spells CASSLGDTSYGYTF. Written as DNA, the CDR3 is TGTGCCAGCAGCTTAGGGGACACCTCCTATGGCTACACCTTC. The chain recombines TRBV11-3 with TRBJ1-2, with D perhaps matching TRBD1 (6 bases). Trimming removed 1 base from V and 4 bases from J, with 10 bases in between. The CDR3 loop spans 14 amino acids. The germline V gene encodes CDR1 SGHNT and CDR2 YENEEA.

In its sample, this clonotype was seen a few times. This CDR3 reads CASSKVFGTEAFF. In DNA form, the CDR3 reads TGTGCCAGCAGTAAAGTGTTTGGCACTGAAGCTTTCTTT. V usage is TRBV7-8 and J usage is TRBJ1-1, with unresolved D. The germline V gene encodes CDR1 SGHVS and CDR2 FQNEAQ. Trimming stripped 6 bases from V and 4 bases from J, with 12 bases between. The CDR3 is made up of 13 amino acids.

By its share, this clonotype is medium-sized. The chain's CDR3 is CASSYGLGQETQFF. CDR3 in DNA: TGTGCCAGCAGTTACGGCCTAGGACAAGAGACCCAGTTCTTC. The chain employs TRBV6-6 and TRBJ2-1, with a weak D call TRBD1 (5 bases). Germline values: CDR1 MNHNY, CDR2 SVGAGI (reference sequence). The CDR3 sequence is 14 residues long. V lost 2 bases and J 13 bases, leaving 18 bases between the germline ends.

This clonotype was recorded many times. The rearrangement joins TRBV12-3 or TRBV12-4 to TRBJ2-3, with D maybe TRBD2 (6 bases). This CDR3 spans 11 amino acids. Trimming left V 4 bases short and J 8 bases short, with 7 bases between. The CDR3 DNA follows: TGTGCCAGCAGTTCAGCGGGTACGCAGTATTTT. Its translation: CASSSAGTQYF.

A few counts support this clonotype. V is TRBV11-1 and J is TRBJ2-1, with TRBD2 matching 12 bases. V dropped 1 base and J dropped 4; count of bases not matched to a gene: 11. The CDR3 is made up of 19 amino acids. Germline loops: CDR1 SGHAT, CDR2 FQDESV (reference sequence). The CDR3 here is CASSLEGLAGRLGYNEQFF. The DNA for the CDR3 is TGTGCCAGCAGCTTAGAAGGACTAGCGGGAAGGCTTGGGTACAATGAGCAGTTCTTC. The full variable domain, in which reference TRBV11-1 and TRBJ2-1 provide the parts outside the CDR3, is EAEVAQSPRYKITEKSQAVAFWCDPISGHATLYWYRQILGQGPELLVQFQDESVVDDSQLPKDRFSAERLKGVDSTLKIQPAELGDSAMYLCASSLEGLAGRLGYNEQFFGPGTRLTVL.

This clonotype was observed many times. The genes are TRBV12-3 or TRBV12-4 and TRBJ2-4; the D gene is possibly TRBD1 (6 bases). The J call is doubtful: the DNA matches TRBJ2-7 better. The CDR3 contains 13 residues. The CDR3 here is CASRTGLDYEQYF. DNA of the CDR3: TGTGCCAGCAGAACAGGGCTCGACTACGAGCAGTACTTC.

This clonotype has a count of ten or more. This chain connects TRBV7-8 to TRBJ2-1, with D possibly matching TRBD2 (7 bases). V was shortened by 1 base and J by 13 bases, with 23 bases between the two germline ends. Germline lookup yields CDR1 SGHVS and CDR2 FQNEAQ. The CDR3 loop spans 16 amino acids. CDR3 sequence: CASSLVVGGGQETQFF. CDR3 coding DNA: TGTGCCAGCAGCTTAGTGGTAGGGGGGGGTCAAGAGACCCAGTTCTTC.

This clonotype was recorded a few times. The chain couples TRBV28 to TRBJ2-3; TRBD1 agrees at 7 bases. V dropped 5 bases and J dropped 4; count of bases not matched to a gene: 6. Per the germline V gene, CDR1 is MDHEN and CDR2 is SYDVKM. CDR3 length equals 14 residues. The CDR3 sequence is CASSDRVASDTQYF. The CDR3 coding sequence is TGTGCCAGCAGTGACAGGGTTGCTTCAGATACGCAGTATTTT.

This clonotype came up a few times. The CDR3 DNA is TGTGCCAGCAGCCAAGGGAGTAACACCGGGGAGCTGTTTTTT. Its protein is CASSQGSNTGELFF. The chain combines TRBV6-4 with TRBJ2-2; the D gene is possibly TRBD2 (5 bases). Deletions cut 6 bases from V and 2 bases from J, with 10 bases between. Germline-derived CDR1 and CDR2 are MRHNA and SNTAGT. CDR3 length: 14 amino acids.

This clonotype is judged medium-sized. The chain combines TRBV6-1 with TRBJ2-3; maybe TRBD1 (6 bases). Trimming shortened V by 5 bases and J by 0 bases, and 15 bases separated the two germline ends. The CDR3 covers 16 residues. Germline V gene lookup returns CDR1 MNHNS and CDR2 SASEGT. In DNA, the CDR3 is TGTGCCAGCAGTTCTTGGGACACCTCTAGCACAGATACGCAGTATTTT. It is translated as CASSSWDTSSTDTQYF.

The rearrangement uses TRBV6-1 and TRBJ2-1; possibly TRBD1 for D (5 bases). The J call could be wrong; TRBJ2-5 is a better fit for the DNA end. Germline CDR1 reads MNHNS; CDR2 reads SASEGT. The CDR3 has 15 residues. The CDR3, as DNA: TGTGCCAGCAGTGAAACGTGGGGCCAAGCGAAGACCCAGTACTTC. It yields the protein CASSETWGQAKTQYF.

This clonotype showed up just a few times. The gene calls are TRBV10-1 and TRBJ2-3; TRBD2 might be the D (6 bases). This CDR3 contains 16 residues. Germline CDR1 is WNHNN and CDR2 is SYGVQD (reference sequence). V dropped 0 bases and J dropped 1 base, with 11 bases sitting between them. The CDR3 DNA follows: TGCGCCAGCAGTGAGTCTACTAGCAGCCGCACAGATACGCAGTATTTT. Protein: CASSESTSSRTDTQYF.

This clonotype was counted many times. V gene TRBV6-6 combines with J gene TRBJ2-5, with D tentatively TRBD2 (5 bases). With the DNA end fitting TRBJ2-7 better, the J assignment may be wrong. Germline V CDR1 and CDR2: MNHNY, SVGAGI (reference sequence). The CDR3 extends over 15 amino acids. The CDR3 DNA is TGTGCCAGCAGTTTACTCGGAGAGGGAGTCTACGAGCAGTACTTC. Its protein is CASSLLGEGVYEQYF.

This clonotype was recorded a few times. This chain uses TRBV12-3 or TRBV12-4 with TRBJ2-2; TRBD1 is a possible D gene (5 bases). Trimming removed 2 bases at V and 7 bases at J, with 14 bases between. The length of the CDR3 is 15 residues. The CDR3 loop reads CASSLYLRGRGELFF. The CDR3 bases are TGTGCCAGCAGTTTATATCTAAGGGGCCGCGGGGAGCTGTTTTTT.

By its share, this clonotype is medium-sized. The chain uses TRBV7-6 and TRBJ2-1; TRBD2 agrees at 7 bases. There are 11 residues in the CDR3. Germline CDR1 reads SGHVS; CDR2 reads FNYEAQ. V lost 5 bases and J lost 13; bases outside the gene matches: 5. DNA of the CDR3: TGTGCCAGCAGCCCGCGGGAGACCCAGTTCTTC. Its protein product is CASSPRETQFF.

In its sample, this clonotype ranks as medium-sized (0.01 to 0.1%). This rearrangement joins TRBV6-1 to TRBJ2-1; D not resolved. Near its end, the DNA agrees better with TRBJ2-7, so the J call may be wrong. This CDR3 is 13 amino acids long. The germline V gene has CDR1 MNHNS and CDR2 SASEGT. The DNA for the CDR3 is TGTGCCAGCAGTGAAGGTGGCAGGTACGAGCAGTACTTC. It is translated as CASSEGGRYEQYF.